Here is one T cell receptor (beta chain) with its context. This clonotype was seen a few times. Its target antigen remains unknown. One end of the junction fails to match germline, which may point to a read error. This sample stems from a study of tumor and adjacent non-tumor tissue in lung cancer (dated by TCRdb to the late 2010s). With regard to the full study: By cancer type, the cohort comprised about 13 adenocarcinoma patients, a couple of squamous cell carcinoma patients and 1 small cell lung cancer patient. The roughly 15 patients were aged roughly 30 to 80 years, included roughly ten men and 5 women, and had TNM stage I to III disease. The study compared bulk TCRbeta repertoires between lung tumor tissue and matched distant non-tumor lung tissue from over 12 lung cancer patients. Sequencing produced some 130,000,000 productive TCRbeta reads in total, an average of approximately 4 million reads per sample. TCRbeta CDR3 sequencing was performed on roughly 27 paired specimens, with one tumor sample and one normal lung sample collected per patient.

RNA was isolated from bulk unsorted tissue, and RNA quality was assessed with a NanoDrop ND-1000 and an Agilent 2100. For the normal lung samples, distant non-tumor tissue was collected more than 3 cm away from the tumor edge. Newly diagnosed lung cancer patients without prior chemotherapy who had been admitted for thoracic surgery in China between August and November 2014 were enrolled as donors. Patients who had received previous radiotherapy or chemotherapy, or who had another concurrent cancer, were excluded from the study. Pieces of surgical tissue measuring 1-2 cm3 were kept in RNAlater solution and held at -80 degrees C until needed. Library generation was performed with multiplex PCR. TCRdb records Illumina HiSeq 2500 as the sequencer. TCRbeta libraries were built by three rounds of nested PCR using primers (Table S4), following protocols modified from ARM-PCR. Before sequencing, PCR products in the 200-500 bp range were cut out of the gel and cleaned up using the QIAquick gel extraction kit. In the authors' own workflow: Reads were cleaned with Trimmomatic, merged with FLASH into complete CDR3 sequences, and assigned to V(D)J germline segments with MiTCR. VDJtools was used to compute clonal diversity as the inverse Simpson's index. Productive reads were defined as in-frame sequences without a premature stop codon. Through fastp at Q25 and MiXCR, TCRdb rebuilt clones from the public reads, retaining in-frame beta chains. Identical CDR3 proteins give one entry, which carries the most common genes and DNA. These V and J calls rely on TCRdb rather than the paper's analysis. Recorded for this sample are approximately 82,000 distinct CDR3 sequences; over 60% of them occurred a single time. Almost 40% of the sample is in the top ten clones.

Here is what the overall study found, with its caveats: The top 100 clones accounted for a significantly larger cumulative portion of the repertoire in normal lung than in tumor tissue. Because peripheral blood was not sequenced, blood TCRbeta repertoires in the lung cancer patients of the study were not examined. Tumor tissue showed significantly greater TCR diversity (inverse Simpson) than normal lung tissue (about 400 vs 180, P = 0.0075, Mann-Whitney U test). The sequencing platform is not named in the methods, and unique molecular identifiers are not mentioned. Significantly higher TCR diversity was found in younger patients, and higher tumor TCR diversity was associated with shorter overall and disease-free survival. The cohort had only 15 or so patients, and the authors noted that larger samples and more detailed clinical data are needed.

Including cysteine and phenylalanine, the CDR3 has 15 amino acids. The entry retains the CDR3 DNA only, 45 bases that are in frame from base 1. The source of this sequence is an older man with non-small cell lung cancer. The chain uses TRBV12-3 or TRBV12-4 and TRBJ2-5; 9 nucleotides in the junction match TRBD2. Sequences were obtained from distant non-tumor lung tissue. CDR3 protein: CASSRIAGVVETQCF. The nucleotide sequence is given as TGTGCCAGCAGCAGGATAGCGGGAGTGGTGGAGACCCAGTGCTTC.